This T cell receptor (beta chain) was retrieved from a study of cytomegalovirus exposure and HLA in healthy donors. Broader study findings: Most sequenced TCRs were rare (though some public TCRs occurred in many donors).

The germline CDR1 and CDR2 sequences are SGHKS and YYEKEE (reference sequence). The CDR3 is made up of 15 amino acids. Deletions cut 0 bases from V and 4 bases from J, with 14 bases between. The PCR ran on 60 Vbeta and 13 Jbeta primers. The repertoire was sequenced with immunoSEQ multiplex PCR; TCRdb's copy has only in-frame clones and lacks some. Among under 200,000 clones, 65% to 80% were seen once, and the ten largest hold about 2.9%. On this clone itself: The antigen is undetermined.

This rearrangement joins TRBV5-5 to TRBJ2-7; weak D call: TRBD1 (5 bases). Material for sequencing was PBMCs. The sequence derives from a woman in her forties or fifties in good health and CMV-seropositive. CDR3 loop: CASSLGLGLGYEQYF. CDR3 bases: TGTGCCAGCAGCTTGGGTCTGGGGCTGGGGTACGAGCAGTACTTC.